The 32 T cell receptor beta chains given below trace back to one sample, sequenced in a study of blood T cell repertoires in COVID-19. Clones were sequenced by immunoSEQ multiplex PCR, and TCRdb holds only the in-frame ones, with some missing. The sample contains 250,000 or so clones, 86% of which appear only once. Material: peripheral blood. These receptors were taken from a man older than 75 with acute or convalescent COVID-19.

V gene TRBV28 combines with J gene TRBJ1-6; D is unclear. CDR3 length: 12 residues. V shed 5 bases and J shed 10 bases, with 9 bases lying between them. Germline V gene sequence: CDR1 MDHEN, CDR2 SYDVKM. DNA of the CDR3: TGTGCCAGCAGTGAAACTTTATCACCCCTCCACTTT. Residues: CASSETLSPLHF.

The chain carries TRBV6-5 and TRBJ1-5; 7 bases agree with TRBD1. V shed 5 bases, J shed 4 bases, and the junction held 5 bases outside the gene matches. CDR1 is MNHEY, CDR2 SVGAGI, per germline. The CDR3 consists of 14 residues. The CDR3 region is CASSPGGINQPQHF. The DNA for the CDR3 is TGTGCCAGCAGTCCAGGGGGAATTAATCAGCCCCAGCATTTT.

This sequence joins TRBV10-3 and TRBJ2-7; D is uncertain. The germline V gene encodes CDR1 ENHRY and CDR2 SYGVKD. The CDR3 is made up of 12 amino acids. Deletions cut 6 bases from V and 5 bases from J, with 11 bases between. Written as DNA, the CDR3 is TGTGCCATCAGGATACAGCCCCACGAGCAGTACTTC. It yields the protein CAIRIQPHEQYF.

V is TRBV2 and J is TRBJ2-1; TRBD1 matches 10 bases. Germline-derived CDR1 and CDR2 are SNHLY and FYNNEI. The CDR3 spans 15 residues. V lost 4 bases, J lost 8 bases, and 8 bases stayed unmatched. The CDR3 loop reads CASSGRTGGLDEQFF. For the CDR3, the DNA is TGTGCCAGCAGTGGACGGACAGGGGGGTTGGATGAGCAGTTCTTC.

This clone appeared once. The chain links TRBV4-1 to TRBJ2-5; TRBD1 aligns across 7 bases. Unmatched junction bases numbered 10, after V lost 5 bases and J lost 1 base. Looked up from germline, CDR1 is MGHRA and CDR2 is YSYEKL. The CDR3 loop spans 16 amino acids. CDR3 sequence reads: CASSTSPRQGQETQYF. The CDR3 nucleotides are TGCGCCAGCAGCACTTCCCCTAGACAGGGCCAAGAGACCCAGTACTTC.

V is TRBV18 and J is TRBJ1-3, with D maybe TRBD1 (5 bases). This CDR3 is 17 amino acids long. Trimming removed 3 bases from V and 4 bases from J, with 19 bases in between. CDR1 and CDR2 from the germline V gene are KGHSH and LQKENI. This chain's CDR3 is CASSPPGLPGPGNTIYF. The CDR3 DNA reads TGTGCCAGCTCACCGCCGGGACTTCCCGGGCCCGGAAACACCATATATTTT. The entire variable domain, with the rest obtained from reference TRBV18 and TRBJ1-3, is as follows: NAGVMQNPRHLVRRRGQEARLRCSPMKGHSHVYWYRQLPEEGLKFMVYLQKENIIDESGMPKERFSAEFPKEGPSILRIQQVVRGDSAAYFCASSPPGLPGPGNTIYFGEGSWLTVV.

The rearrangement uses TRBV10-2 and TRBJ2-7; D is undetermined. V was shortened by 5 bases and J by 5 bases, with 7 bases between the two germline ends. The V gene's germline CDR1 is WSHSY and CDR2 SAAADI. The CDR3 contains 11 residues. This CDR3 reads CASSPVDEQYF. CDR3 nucleotide sequence: TGCGCCAGCAGTCCGGTCGACGAGCAGTACTTC.

The gene calls are TRBV14 and TRBJ2-1; 10 nucleotides line up with TRBD2. Germline V CDR1 and CDR2: SGHDN, FVKESK. J gave up 0 bases and V 0 bases, and 5 bases lay outside the gene matches. The CDR3 has 18 residues. The CDR3: CASSQDFSGRVSYNEQFF. The CDR3 coding sequence is TGTGCCAGCAGCCAAGATTTCAGCGGGAGGGTCTCCTACAATGAGCAGTTCTTC.

The chain is built from TRBV29-1 and TRBJ2-4, with D possibly TRBD2 on 6 matching bases. The CDR3 length is 12 residues. Trimming cost V 7 bases and J 6 bases, with 13 bases left between them. CDR1 and CDR2 from the germline V gene are SQVTM and ANQGSEA. CDR3 coding DNA: TGCAGCGGAGGGGAGGAGGCAAACATTCAGTACTTC. It yields the protein CSGGEEANIQYF.

Only one count was recorded for this clone. The chain employs TRBV4-2 and TRBJ2-2; D is undetermined. CDR3 length: 16 amino acids. V was trimmed by 4 bases and J by 1 base, leaving 13 bases between them. Germline V CDR1 and CDR2: LGHNA, YNFKEQ. CDR3 nucleotides: TGTGCCAGCAGCCCCCGAGGCACCGAGAACACCGGGGAGCTGTTTTTT. It codes for CASSPRGTENTGELFF.

This rearrangement joins TRBV5-8 to TRBJ1-6; 7 bases are a match to TRBD1. CDR1 SGHTS and CDR2 YDEGEE come from the germline V gene. J was trimmed by 9 bases and V by 0 bases; bases with no gene match: 6. The CDR3 length is 15 residues. The CDR3 bases are TGTGCCAGCAGCTTGGAGGGGGCGGTTGGTTCACCCCTCCACTTT. Translating gives CASSLEGAVGSPLHF.

This clone was recorded once. Its ends do not fully match the called genes, so a read error is possible. The chain combines TRBV6-1 with TRBJ1-2, with a tentative D call TRBD1 (5 bases). Germline CDR1 reads MNHNS; CDR2 reads SASEGT. The CDR3 loop spans 14 amino acids. The CDR3 loop reads CASSEAGGGYDYTF. DNA of the CDR3: TGTGCCAGCAGTGAAGCGGGGGGAGGCTATGACTACACCTTC.

CDR3 DNA sequence: TGTGCCAGCAGTTTTCAGATACAGGGTAATAATGAAAAACTGTTTTTT. Its protein is CASSFQIQGNNEKLFF. This sequence joins TRBV28 and TRBJ1-4; D is possibly TRBD1 (6 bases). The CDR3 covers 16 residues. Trimming pared 3 bases from V and 4 bases from J, leaving 15 bases between. Germline-derived CDR1 and CDR2 are MDHEN and SYDVKM.

This clone was seen once. The V call is TRBV7-9, the J call TRBJ2-3; D not resolved. Germline V gene data show CDR1 as SEHNR and CDR2 as FQNEAQ (reference sequence). V shed 1 base and J shed 6 bases, with 17 bases lying between them. This CDR3 has 16 amino acids. The CDR3 loop reads CASSLGWKMPGDTQYF. CDR3 DNA: TGTGCCAGCAGCTTAGGTTGGAAAATGCCCGGGGATACGCAGTATTTT.

This clone has only a few counts. V is TRBV2 and J is TRBJ1-1; D might be TRBD1 (5 bases). The CDR3 is made up of 12 amino acids. V was cut by 7 bases and J by 5 bases, with 11 bases left in between. CDR1 SNHLY and CDR2 FYNNEI come from the germline V gene. Here the CDR3 reads CASIRGGTEAFF. The CDR3 DNA reads as TGTGCCAGCATTAGGGGTGGAACTGAAGCTTTCTTT.

The chain uses TRBV27 and TRBJ1-6; D is possibly TRBD1 (6 bases). Looked up from germline, CDR1 is MNHEY and CDR2 is SMNVEV (reference sequence). The CDR3 loop spans 18 amino acids. V lost 4 bases, J lost 6 bases, and 22 bases lay in between. CDR3 nucleotide sequence: TGTGCCAGCAGTTCAAAAACCCCTCAGGGGCGCCCTAATTCACCCCTCCACTTT. Its translation is CASSSKTPQGRPNSPLHF.

The V gene is TRBV27, the J gene TRBJ2-7, with 8 bases lining up with TRBD1. Germline V gene data show CDR1 as MNHEY and CDR2 as SMNVEV (reference sequence). The CDR3 length is 15 residues. V gave up 5 bases and J gave up 2 bases; unmatched junction bases: 8. CDR3 coding DNA: TGTGCCAGCAGTATTTCCGGGACAGGTCCCTACGAGCAGTACTTC. This codes for CASSISGTGPYEQYF.

This chain joins TRBV12-3 or TRBV12-4 and TRBJ1-1, with 8 nucleotides matching TRBD1. This CDR3 spans 13 amino acids. The V gene end was trimmed by 6 bases and the J gene end by 11 bases; junction bases not matched to a gene: 11. The DNA for the CDR3 is TGTGCCAGCAGCCCCGGACAGGGTTTTTTGGCTTTCTTT. It specifies CASSPGQGFLAFF.

The chain links TRBV2 to TRBJ1-2; D uncertain. Germline V lookup: CDR1 SNHLY, CDR2 FYNNEI. V dropped 4 bases and J dropped 0 bases, with 15 bases sitting between them. This CDR3 has 16 amino acids. DNA for the CDR3: TGTGCCAGCAGTGTACTAGGACGGGGAACTAACTATGGCTACACCTTC. This translates into CASSVLGRGTNYGYTF.

The CDR3 region is CASSTMVSGNTIYF. CDR3 in DNA: TGTGCCAGCAGTACAATGGTCTCTGGAAACACCATATATTTT. The V and J genes are TRBV6-6 and TRBJ1-3; D unclear. Trimming removed 5 bases at V and 0 bases at J, with 8 bases between. Germline CDR1 MNHNY, CDR2 SVGAGI (reference sequence). The CDR3 covers 14 residues.

The chain recombines TRBV28 with TRBJ1-2; 11 bases line up with TRBD1. V lost 6 bases and J lost 3; bases outside the gene matches: 6. Germline V gene lookup returns CDR1 MDHEN and CDR2 SYDVKM. This CDR3 comprises 15 residues. CDR3 sequence (DNA): TGTGCCAGCAGACCCGGGACAGGGGGACACTATGGCTACACCTTC. Protein sequence: CASRPGTGGHYGYTF.

The chain employs TRBV6-5 and TRBJ2-7; 7 positions agree with TRBD1. The CDR3 sequence is 13 residues long. CDR1 MNHEY and CDR2 SVGAGI come from the germline V gene. The ends lost 6 bases at V and 3 bases at J; junction bases unmatched: 5. This chain's CDR3 is CASRNGDSYEQYF. The CDR3 coding sequence is TGTGCCAGCAGAAATGGGGACAGCTACGAGCAGTACTTC.

This clone was detected only once. This chain joins TRBV10-3 and TRBJ2-3, with a weak D call TRBD2 (7 bases). The CDR3 is 15 residues long. The germline CDR1 and CDR2 sequences are ENHRY and SYGVKD. Between the trimmed V and J ends, which lost 11 bases and 3 bases, there was a span of 21 bases. Here the CDR3 reads CASGGQGQGTDTQYF. The CDR3 DNA is TGTGCCTCCGGGGGGCAGGGGCAAGGGACAGATACGCAGTATTTT.

The chain joins TRBV5-1 to TRBJ1-3; 9 bases are a match to TRBD1. In germline, CDR1 is SGHRS, CDR2 YFSETQ. The CDR3 is 16 amino acids. Unmatched junction bases numbered 5, after V lost 4 bases and J lost 0 bases. CDR3 DNA sequence: TGCGCCAGCAGCCCTGGGACAGGGTACTCTGGAAACACCATATATTTT. As protein: CASSPGTGYSGNTIYF. Full variable domain (outside the CDR3, taken from reference TRBV5-1 and TRBJ1-3): KAGVTQTPRYLIKTRGQQVTLSCSPISGHRSVSWYQQTPGQGLQFLFEYFSETQRNKGNFPGRFSGRQFSNSRSEMNVSTLELGDSALYLCASSPGTGYSGNTIYFGEGSWLTVV.

The chain links TRBV12-5 to TRBJ2-3; D is possibly TRBD2 (5 bases). Germline V gene data show CDR1 as LGHNT and CDR2 as FRNRAP. The length of the CDR3 is 11 residues. V lost 6 bases and J lost 6, with 7 bases in between. The CDR3 DNA reads as TGTGCTAGTGGCCGAGGGGATACGCAGTATTTT. Translated, it gives CASGRGDTQYF.

The V gene is TRBV5-1, the J gene TRBJ1-3, with TRBD1 identical over 10 bases. CDR1 SGHRS and CDR2 YFSETQ come from the germline V gene. J gave up 4 bases and V 4 bases, and 5 bases lay outside the gene matches. The CDR3 is made up of 15 amino acids. DNA of the CDR3: TGCGCCAGCAGCGTGGGACAGGGGTCCGGAAACACCATATATTTT. It encodes CASSVGQGSGNTIYF.

V is TRBV15 and J is TRBJ2-1; possibly TRBD2 for D (6 bases). This CDR3 has 15 residues. With 0 bases removed from V and 10 bases from J, the gap between germline ends came to 16 bases. Germline V lookup: CDR1 LNHNV, CDR2 YYDKDF (reference sequence). Here the CDR3 DNA reads TGTGCCACCAGCAGAGATTGGGTGGGAGGAGGGGAGCAGTTCTTC. Translated: CATSRDWVGGGEQFF.

The chain links TRBV9 to TRBJ2-2; D is ambiguous. The ends were cut back, 0 bases at V and 5 bases at J, with 8 bases in the middle. The germline gives CDR1 SGDLS, CDR2 YYNGEE. The CDR3 has 14 residues. The CDR3 sequence is CASSVGQITGELFF. The CDR3 region has the DNA TGTGCCAGCAGCGTAGGCCAGATTACCGGGGAGCTGTTTTTT.

The chain has TRBV10-3 and TRBJ2-1, with 8 bases matching TRBD2. Germline lookup yields CDR1 ENHRY and CDR2 SYGVKD. Trimming at V came to 3 bases and at J to 7 bases, leaving 5 bases not matched to a gene. The CDR3 has 14 amino acids. CDR3 amino acids: CAISEAGVGNEQFF. CDR3 coding DNA: TGTGCCATCAGTGAAGCGGGAGTAGGAAATGAGCAGTTCTTC.

Only one count was recorded for this clone. V is TRBV25-1 and J is TRBJ1-1; TRBD1 matches at 12 bases. Germline-derived CDR1 and CDR2 are MGHDK and SYGVNS. V trimming: 6 bases; J trimming: 5 bases; junction bases outside the gene matches: 4. This CDR3 is 14 amino acids long. This chain's CDR3 is CASRGQGAPTEAFF. The CDR3 DNA reads TGTGCCAGCAGGGGACAGGGGGCACCTACTGAAGCTTTCTTT.

The genes are TRBV7-9 and TRBJ2-7; 8 positions match TRBD1. Germline lookup yields CDR1 SEHNR and CDR2 FQNEAQ (reference sequence). The junction had 5 bases not matched to a gene; V was cut back by 5 bases and J by 5 bases. This CDR3 contains 13 residues. Here the CDR3 reads CASSPDRVHEQYF. As DNA, the CDR3 is TGTGCCAGCAGCCCGGACAGGGTCCACGAGCAGTACTTC.

Worth noting for this clone: Other nucleotide sequences in the sample specify the same CDR3. This chain joins TRBV5-1 and TRBJ2-5, with a weak D call TRBD1 (5 bases). Trimming cost V 3 bases and J 1 base, with 7 bases left between them. In germline, CDR1 is SGHRS, CDR2 YFSETQ. The CDR3 consists of 13 residues. Here the CDR3 DNA reads TGCGCCAGCAGCTCTACAGGCCAAGAGACCCAGTACTTC. It encodes CASSSTGQETQYF.